The source of this T cell receptor (beta chain) is a study of vaccination effects on CD4 cells after COVID-19. ViraFEST used viral peptide pools to expand antigen-specific CD4+ T cells before sequencing. Having been cultured for less than 13 days, the cells underwent CD4+ T cell isolation. Two-dose BNT162b2 or mRNA-1273 vaccination was given to participants. Vaccine recipients, nucleocapsid antibody negative, had no prior SARS-CoV-2 infection. About this clone itself: Its specificity is unknown.

TCRdb's table, derived via immunoSEQ multiplex PCR, lists solely in-frame clones and lacks some. The repertoire holds about 81,000 clones, with 60% to 80% as singletons. The sample consisted of CD4+ T cells from PBMCs cultured with HCoV-OC43 spike peptides, taken after COVID-19 vaccination. Regarding subset: HCoV-OC43 spike overlapping peptide pool stimulation. This sequence originates from a human donor who received a COVID-19 vaccine.

In nucleotides, the CDR3 is TGTGCCAGCAGCTTGGTATGGGGGGACACTGAAGCTTTCTTT. Amino acid sequence: CASSLVWGDTEAFF. The chain combines TRBV5-5 with TRBJ1-1, with D perhaps matching TRBD1 (5 bases). The CDR3 has 14 amino acids. The germline V gene has CDR1 SGHKS and CDR2 YYEKEE (reference sequence). V was cut by 0 bases and J by 3 bases, with 9 bases left in between.